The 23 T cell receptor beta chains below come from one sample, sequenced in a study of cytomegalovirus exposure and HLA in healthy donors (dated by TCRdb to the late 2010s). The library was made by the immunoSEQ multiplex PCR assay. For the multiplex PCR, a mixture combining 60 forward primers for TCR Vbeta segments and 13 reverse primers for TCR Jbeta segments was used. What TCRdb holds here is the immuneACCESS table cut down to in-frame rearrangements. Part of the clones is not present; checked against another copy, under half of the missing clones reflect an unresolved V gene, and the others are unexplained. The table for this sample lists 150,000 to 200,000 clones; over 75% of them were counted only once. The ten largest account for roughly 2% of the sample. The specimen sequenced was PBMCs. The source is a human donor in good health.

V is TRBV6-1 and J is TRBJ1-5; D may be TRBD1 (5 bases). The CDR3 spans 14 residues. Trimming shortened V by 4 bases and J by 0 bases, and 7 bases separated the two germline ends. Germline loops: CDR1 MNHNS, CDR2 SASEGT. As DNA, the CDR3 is TGTGCCAGCAGTGTGACAGATAGCAATCAGCCCCAGCATTTT. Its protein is CASSVTDSNQPQHF.

The CDR3 is CASSPDRDYGYTF. The CDR3 DNA reads TGCGCCAGCAGCCCCGACAGAGATTATGGCTACACCTTC. V usage is TRBV4-3 and J usage is TRBJ1-2; tentative D call: TRBD1 (5 bases). The germline gives CDR1 LGHNA, CDR2 YSLEER. V lost 4 bases and J 5 bases, leaving 11 bases between the germline ends. The CDR3 runs 13 residues.

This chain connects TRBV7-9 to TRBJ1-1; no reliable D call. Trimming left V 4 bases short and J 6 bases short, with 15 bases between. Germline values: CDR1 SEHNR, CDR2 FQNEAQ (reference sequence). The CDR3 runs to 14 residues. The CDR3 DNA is TGTGCCAGCAGCTCTTCCCGGTGGGAGGCTGAAGCTTTCTTT. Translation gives CASSSSRWEAEAFF.

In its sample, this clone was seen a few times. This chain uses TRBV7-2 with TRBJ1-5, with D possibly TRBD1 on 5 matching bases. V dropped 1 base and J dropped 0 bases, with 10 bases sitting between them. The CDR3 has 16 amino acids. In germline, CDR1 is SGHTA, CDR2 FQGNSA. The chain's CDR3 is CASSLGGAYSNQPQHF. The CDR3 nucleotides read TGTGCCAGCAGCTTAGGCGGGGCTTATAGCAATCAGCCCCAGCATTTT. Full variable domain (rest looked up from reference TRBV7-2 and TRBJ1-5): GAGVSQSPSNKVTEKGKDVELRCDPISGHTALYWYRQSLGQGLEFLIYFQGNSAPDKSGLPSDRFSAERTGGSVSTLTIQRTQQEDSAVYLCASSLGGAYSNQPQHFGDGTRLSIL.

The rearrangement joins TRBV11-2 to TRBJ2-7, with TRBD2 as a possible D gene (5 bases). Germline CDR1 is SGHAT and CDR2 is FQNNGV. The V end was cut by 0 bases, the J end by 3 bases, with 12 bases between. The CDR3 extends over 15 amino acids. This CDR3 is CASSLDGKFGYEQYF. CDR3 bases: TGTGCCAGCAGCTTAGACGGGAAATTCGGCTACGAGCAGTACTTC. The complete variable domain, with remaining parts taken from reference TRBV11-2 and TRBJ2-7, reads EAGVAQSPRYKIIEKRQSVAFWCNPISGHATLYWYQQILGQGPKLLIQFQNNGVVDDSQLPKDRFSAERLKGVDSTLKIQPAKLEDSAVYLCASSLDGKFGYEQYFGPGTRLTVT.

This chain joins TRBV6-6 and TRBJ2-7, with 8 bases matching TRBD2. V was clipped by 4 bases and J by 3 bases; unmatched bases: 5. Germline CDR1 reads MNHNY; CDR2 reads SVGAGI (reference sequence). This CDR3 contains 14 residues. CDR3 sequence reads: CASSFLSGGYEQYF. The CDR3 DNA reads TGTGCCAGCAGTTTCCTAAGCGGGGGCTACGAGCAGTACTTC.

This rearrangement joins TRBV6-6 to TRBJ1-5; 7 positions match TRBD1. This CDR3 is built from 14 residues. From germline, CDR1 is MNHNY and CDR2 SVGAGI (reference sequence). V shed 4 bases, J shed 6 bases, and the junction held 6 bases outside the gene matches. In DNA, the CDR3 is TGTGCCAGCAGTTCGACAGGGAGGCGTCAGCCCCAGCATTTT. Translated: CASSSTGRRQPQHF.

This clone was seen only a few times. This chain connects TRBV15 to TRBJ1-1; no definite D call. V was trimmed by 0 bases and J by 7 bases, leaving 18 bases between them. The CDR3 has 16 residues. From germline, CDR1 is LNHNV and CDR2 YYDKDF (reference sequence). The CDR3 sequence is CATSRDLAEAYGEAFF. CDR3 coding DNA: TGTGCCACCAGCAGAGATCTCGCGGAGGCCTATGGTGAAGCTTTCTTT.

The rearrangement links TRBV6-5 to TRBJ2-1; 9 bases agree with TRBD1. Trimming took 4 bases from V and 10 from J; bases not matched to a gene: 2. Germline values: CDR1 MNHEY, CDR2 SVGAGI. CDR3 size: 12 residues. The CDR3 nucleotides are TGTGCCAGCAGTTGGGGACAGGGCGAGCAGTTCTTC. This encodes CASSWGQGEQFF.

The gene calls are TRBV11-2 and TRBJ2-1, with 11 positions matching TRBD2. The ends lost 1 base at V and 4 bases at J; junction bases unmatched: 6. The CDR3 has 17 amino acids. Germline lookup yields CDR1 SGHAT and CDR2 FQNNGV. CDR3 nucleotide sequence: TGTGCCAGCAGCTTAGCGATAGCGGGGGGGCCGTACAATGAGCAGTTCTTC. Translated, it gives CASSLAIAGGPYNEQFF.

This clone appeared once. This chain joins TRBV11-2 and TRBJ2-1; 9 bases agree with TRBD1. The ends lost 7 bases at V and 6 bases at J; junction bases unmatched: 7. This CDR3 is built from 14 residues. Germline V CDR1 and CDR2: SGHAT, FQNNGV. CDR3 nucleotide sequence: TGTGCCAGCACCGTGGACAGGGGTACCAATGAGCAGTTCTTC. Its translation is CASTVDRGTNEQFF. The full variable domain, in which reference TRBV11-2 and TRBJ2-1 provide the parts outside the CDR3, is EAGVAQSPRYKIIEKRQSVAFWCNPISGHATLYWYQQILGQGPKLLIQFQNNGVVDDSQLPKDRFSAERLKGVDSTLKIQPAKLEDSAVYLCASTVDRGTNEQFFGPGTRLTVL.

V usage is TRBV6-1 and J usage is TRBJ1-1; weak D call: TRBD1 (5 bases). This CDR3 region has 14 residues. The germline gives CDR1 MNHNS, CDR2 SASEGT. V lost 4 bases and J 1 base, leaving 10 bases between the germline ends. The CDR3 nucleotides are TGTGCCAGCAGTGCCCTGACAGAGAACACTGAAGCTTTCTTT. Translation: CASSALTENTEAFF.

CDR3 residues: CASSYGLSYEQYF. The CDR3 DNA sequence: TGTGCCAGCAGTTACGGCCTTTCCTACGAGCAGTACTTC. The chain joins TRBV6-5 to TRBJ2-7; no firm D call. This CDR3 comprises 13 residues. Per the germline V gene, CDR1 is MNHEY and CDR2 is SVGAGI. V lost 2 bases and J 1 base, leaving 6 bases between the germline ends.

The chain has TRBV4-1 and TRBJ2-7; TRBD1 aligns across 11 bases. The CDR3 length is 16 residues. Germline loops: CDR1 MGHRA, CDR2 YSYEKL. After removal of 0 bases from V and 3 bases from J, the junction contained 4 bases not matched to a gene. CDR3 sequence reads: CASSQDPGQGVYEQYF. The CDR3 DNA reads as TGCGCCAGCAGCCAAGATCCGGGACAGGGGGTCTACGAGCAGTACTTC.

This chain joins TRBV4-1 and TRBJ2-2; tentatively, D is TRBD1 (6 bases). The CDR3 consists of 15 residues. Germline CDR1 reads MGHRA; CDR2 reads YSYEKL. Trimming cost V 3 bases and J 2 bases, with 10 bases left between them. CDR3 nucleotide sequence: TGCGCCAGCAGCCATCCGGGACAAAACACCGGGGAGCTGTTTTTT. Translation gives CASSHPGQNTGELFF.

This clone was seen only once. The CDR3 nucleotides are TGTGCCAGCAGCAGATTCGGGACTAGCGGGGGGGAGACCTACGAGCAGTACTTC. Residues: CASSRFGTSGGETYEQYF. The chain is built from TRBV21-1 and TRBJ2-7; no DNA check was done on the table's D call, TRBD2. TRBV21-1 is shown as a pseudogene. The CDR3 is made up of 18 amino acids.

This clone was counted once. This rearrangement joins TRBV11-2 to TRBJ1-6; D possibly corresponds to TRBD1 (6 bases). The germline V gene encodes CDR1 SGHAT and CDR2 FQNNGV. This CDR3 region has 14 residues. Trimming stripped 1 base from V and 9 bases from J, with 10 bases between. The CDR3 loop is CASSLAGAGSPLHF. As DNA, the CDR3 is TGTGCCAGCAGCTTAGCAGGGGCCGGTTCACCCCTCCACTTT.

CDR3 bases: TGTGCCGCAGGCGGGCATGCGAACACCGGGGAGCTGTTTTTT. This codes for CAAGGHANTGELFF. The chain employs TRBV19 and TRBJ2-2; D possibly corresponds to TRBD2 (5 bases). Trimming shortened V by 11 bases and J by 0 bases, and 13 bases separated the two germline ends. This CDR3 has 14 amino acids. Germline V gene sequence: CDR1 LNHDA, CDR2 SQIVND (reference sequence).

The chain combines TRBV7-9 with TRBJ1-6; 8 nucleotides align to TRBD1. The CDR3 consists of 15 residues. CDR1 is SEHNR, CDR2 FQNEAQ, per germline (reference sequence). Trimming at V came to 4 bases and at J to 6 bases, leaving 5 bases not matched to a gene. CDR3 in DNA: TGTGCCAGCAGCTCCGGGACAGGAGTTAATTCACCCCTCCACTTT. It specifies CASSSGTGVNSPLHF.

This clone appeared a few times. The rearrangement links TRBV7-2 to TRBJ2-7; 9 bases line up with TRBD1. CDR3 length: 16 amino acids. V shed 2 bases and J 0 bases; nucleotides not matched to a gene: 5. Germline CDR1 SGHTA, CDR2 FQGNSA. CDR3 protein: CASSLRPGQGSYEQYF. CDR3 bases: TGTGCCAGCAGCTTACGGCCGGGACAGGGCTCCTACGAGCAGTACTTC.

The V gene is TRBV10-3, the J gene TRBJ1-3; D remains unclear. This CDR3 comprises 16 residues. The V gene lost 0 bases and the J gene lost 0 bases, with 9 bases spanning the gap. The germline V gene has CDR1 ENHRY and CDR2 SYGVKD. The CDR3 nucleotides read TGTGCCATCAGTGAGTCGTCTTGGAGCTCTGGAAACACCATATATTTT. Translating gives CAISESSWSSGNTIYF.

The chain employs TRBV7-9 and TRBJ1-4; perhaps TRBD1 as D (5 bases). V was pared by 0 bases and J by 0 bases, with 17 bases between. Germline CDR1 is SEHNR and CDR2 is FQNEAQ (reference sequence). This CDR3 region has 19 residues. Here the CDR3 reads CASSLALGGLIPTNEKLFF. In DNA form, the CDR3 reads TGTGCCAGCAGCTTAGCTTTGGGGGGACTCATTCCAACTAATGAAAAACTGTTTTTT.

The CDR3 sequence: CASSYRDYNGYTF. CDR3 nucleotide sequence: TGCGCCAGCAGCTACCGGGACTATAATGGCTACACCTTC. The V gene is TRBV5-1, the J gene TRBJ1-2; D may be TRBD1 (5 bases). V gave up 3 bases and J gave up 6 bases, with 12 bases separating them. The germline gives CDR1 SGHRS, CDR2 YFSETQ. CDR3 length: 13 amino acids.